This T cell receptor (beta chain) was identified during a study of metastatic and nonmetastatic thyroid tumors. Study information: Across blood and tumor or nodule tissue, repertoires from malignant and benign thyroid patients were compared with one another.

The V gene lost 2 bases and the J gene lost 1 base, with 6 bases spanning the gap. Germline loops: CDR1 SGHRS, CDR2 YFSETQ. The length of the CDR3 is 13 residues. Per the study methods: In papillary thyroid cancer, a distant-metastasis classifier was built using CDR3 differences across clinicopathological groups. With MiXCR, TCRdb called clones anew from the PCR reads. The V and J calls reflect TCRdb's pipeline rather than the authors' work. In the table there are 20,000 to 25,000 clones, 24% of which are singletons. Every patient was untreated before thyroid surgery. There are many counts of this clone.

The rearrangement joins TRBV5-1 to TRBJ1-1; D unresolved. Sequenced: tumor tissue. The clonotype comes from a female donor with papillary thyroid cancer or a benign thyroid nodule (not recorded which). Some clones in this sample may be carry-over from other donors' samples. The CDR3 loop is CASSFRGNTEAFF. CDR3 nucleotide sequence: TGCGCCAGCAGCTTCCGGGGGAACACTGAAGCTTTCTTT. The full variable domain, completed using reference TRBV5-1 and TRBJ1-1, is KAGVTQTPRYLIKTRGQQVTLSCSPISGHRSVSWYQQTPGQGLQFLFEYFSETQRNKGNFPGRFSGRQFSNSRSEMNVSTLELGDSALYLCASSFRGNTEAFFGQGTRLTVV.